This is a list of T cell receptor beta chains from one sample in a study of cytomegalovirus exposure and HLA in healthy donors. Repertoires were generated with immunoSEQ multiplex PCR, while TCRdb's copy carries only in-frame clones and drops some. Of 100,000 to 150,000 clones listed, around three quarters are singletons. Sequencing was done on a sample of PBMCs. These receptors came from a woman aged 40 to 49 in good health and CMV-seronegative. Both conserved end residues are part of each CDR3.

TRBV7-2	TRBJ2-3	CASSSQGLLGTDTQYF
TRBV11-2	TRBJ1-1	CASSNDRAHSEAFF
TRBV11-2	TRBJ2-7	CASSYGRERYEQYF
TRBV7-9	TRBJ2-7	CASSLVALPGRQTYEQYF
TRBV27	.	CASSLSPGLPPYEQYF
TRBV2	TRBJ1-1	CASSKTVGNTEAFF
TRBV5-1	TRBJ2-7	CASSRGHEQYF
TRBV11-2	TRBJ2-7	CASSLVPSAEYEQYF
TRBV5-1	TRBJ2-2	CASSPSAPGTSGSNTGELFF
TRBV28	TRBJ1-1	CASYRADTPFF
TRBV7-2	TRBJ1-1	CASSNDRGSTEAFF
TRBV5-1	TRBJ2-6	CASSSPKGAGANVLTF
TRBV28	TRBJ2-3	CASSTRVLSTDTQYF
TRBV28	TRBJ1-2	CASRTQGDGYTF
TRBV6-1	TRBJ2-7	CATRTGGISYEQYF
TRBV28	TRBJ2-1	CASRRLDEFAYNEQFF
TRBV5-5	TRBJ1-1	CASSSTGNTEAFF
TRBV28	TRBJ2-1	CASSFSGREINEQFF
TRBV6-1	TRBJ1-2	CASSPDGGPYGYTF
TRBV19	TRBJ1-5	CASSIMGGGQPQHF
TRBV28	TRBJ2-3	CASLRDSTRDTQYF
TRBV28	TRBJ1-2	CASRQQGAPGYTF
TRBV18	TRBJ2-7	CASSPQLVGPNYEQYF
TRBV4-1	TRBJ2-5	CASSQEGRGRLTRLGETQYF
TRBV5-1	TRBJ2-7	CASSPRTGGGYEQYF
TRBV10-1	TRBJ2-3	CASSGVAGGGTQYF
TRBV25-1	TRBJ2-7	CASSEPVRDEQYF
TRBV7-8	TRBJ2-6	CASSLNRGRSLSGANVLTF
TRBV4-2	TRBJ2-5	CASSQETAGEGYQETQYF
TRBV21-1	TRBJ2-5	CASSKAGTEETQYF
TRBV4-3	TRBJ2-2	CASRQDTGELFF
TRBV11-2	TRBJ2-7	CASSDTSSYEQYF
TRBV15	TRBJ1-2	CATSRDLTAVDYGYTF
TRBV11-3	TRBJ2-7	CASSPGQGRDEQYF
TRBV9	TRBJ1-3	CASSPRTGGSGNTIYF
TRBV18	TRBJ2-7	CASSGTSGSYEQYF
TRBV6-5	TRBJ2-5	CASSWGSAETQYF
TRBV7-9	TRBJ2-7	CSSGGLAAYEQYF
TRBV11-2	TRBJ1-6	CASSLEDSSPLHF
TRBV6-5	TRBJ2-1	CASSYETSGNEQFF
TRBV15	TRBJ1-5	CATSRDEGARNQPQHF
TRBV5-6	TRBJ2-7	CASSWGGNYEQYF
TRBV28	TRBJ2-7	CASSLLAVPYEQYF
TRBV19	TRBJ1-5	CASSFAGRGDQPQHF
TRBV15	TRBJ1-2	CATSRDNMIDYGYTF